A selection of T cell receptor beta chains follows, all from one sample in a study of blood T cells in healthy people across ages. Using its own MiXCR run on the 5' RACE reads, TCRdb lists one record per CDR3 protein. The repertoire holds over a million distinct CDR3 sequences, with roughly 59% as singletons. Sequencing was carried out using blood. The receptor source for this set is a young man in good health. Each CDR3 is given with its conserved first and last residue. D genes are given only for firm matches. A row's size may be missing; if present it is once, few, many or a size class.

clone size | D gene | J gene | V gene | CDR3 protein | CDR3 DNA
few | . | TRBJ2-7 | TRBV5-1 | CASSWDNDYEQYF | TGCGCCAGCAGCTGGGACAACGACTACGAGCAGTACTTC
. | . | TRBJ1-1 | TRBV29-1 | CSVEEKGEAFF | TGCAGCGTTGAAGAAAAGGGTGAAGCTTTCTTT
. | . | TRBJ2-5 | TRBV6-5 | CASSYYNLGYQETQYF | TGTGCCAGCAGTTACTACAATTTGGGGTACCAAGAGACCCAGTACTTC
. | . | TRBJ2-5 | TRBV7-9 | CASSLDFVQETQYF | TGTGCCAGCAGCTTAGATTTTGTCCAAGAGACCCAGTACTTC
once | TRBD1 | TRBJ2-1 | TRBV28 | CASDRADEQFF | TGTGCCAGCGACAGGGCCGATGAGCAGTTCTTC
. | . | TRBJ1-5 | TRBV20-1 | CSAYLGSNQPQHF | TGCAGTGCCTACCTCGGAAGCAATCAGCCCCAGCATTTT
. | . | TRBJ2-4 | TRBV5-6 | CASSLGGRWENIQYF | TGTGCCAGCAGCTTGGGCGGTAGATGGGAAAACATTCAGTACTTC
. | . | TRBJ2-5 | TRBV11-2 | CASSLVRGAPYNEQYF | TGTGCCAGCAGCTTAGTCCGTGGGGCACCTTACAATGAGCAGTACTTC
few | . | TRBJ1-1 | TRBV3-1 | CASSRRGANTEAFF | TGTGCCAGCAGCCGTCGGGGTGCGAACACTGAAGCTTTCTTT
. | TRBD1 | TRBJ2-7 | TRBV27 | CASSRDRDQLYSYEQYF | TGTGCCAGCAGCCGGGACAGGGATCAACTATACTCCTACGAGCAGTACTTC
. | . | TRBJ1-2 | TRBV20-1 | CSATTIGGGRTLYGYTF | TGCAGTGCTACGACCATCGGGGGGGGTCGGACCCTCTATGGCTACACCTTC
. | . | TRBJ2-7 | TRBV5-1 | CASSLRQGWEQYF | TGCGCCAGCAGCTTGCGTCAGGGGTGGGAGCAGTACTTC
. | TRBD1 | TRBJ1-1 | TRBV5-1 | CASSSDRGAAFF | TGCGCCAGCAGCTCAGACAGGGGGGCGGCTTTCTTT
. | . | TRBJ2-7 | TRBV3-1 | CASSLQSSTYEQYF | TGTGCCAGCAGCCTCCAGTCATCTACCTACGAGCAGTACTTC
many | . | TRBJ1-4 | TRBV15 | CATSRDLSNEKLFF | TGTGCCACCAGCAGAGATCTCAGTAATGAAAAACTGTTTTTT
. | . | TRBJ2-2 | TRBV6-5 | CASSYVAANTGELFF | TGTGCCAGCAGTTACGTAGCGGCGAACACCGGGGAGCTGTTTTTT
many | . | TRBJ2-7 | TRBV20-1 | CSAEEPTGSYEQYF | TGCAGTGCTGAGGAACCGACGGGATCCTACGAGCAGTACTTC
. | . | TRBJ2-7 | TRBV5-1 | CASSLAGMDMLYEQYF | TGCGCCAGCAGCTTGGCGGGGATGGACATGCTCTACGAGCAGTACTTC
few | TRBD1 | TRBJ2-5 | TRBV20-1 | CSANRDRGKETQYF | TGCAGTGCTAACCGGGACAGGGGAAAAGAGACCCAGTACTTC
. | . | TRBJ1-4 | TRBV20-1 | CSARRLDEGGGKLFF | TGCAGTGCCCGCCGGCTCGACGAGGGGGGCGGAAAACTGTTTTTT
. | . | TRBJ2-1 | TRBV11-2 | CASSAETATIYNEQFF | TGTGCCAGCAGCGCGGAGACAGCTACGATTTACAATGAGCAGTTCTTC
few | . | TRBJ2-7 | TRBV7-9 | CASSLQGLYEQYF | TGTGCCAGCAGCCTTCAGGGTCTCTACGAGCAGTACTTC
. | . | TRBJ2-7 | TRBV20-1 | CSAHTGTETYEQYF | TGCAGTGCTCATACGGGGACGGAGACCTACGAGCAGTACTTC
. | TRBD1 | TRBJ2-7 | TRBV13 | CASSWGEGDRAMEQYF | TGTGCCAGCAGCTGGGGGGAAGGGGACAGGGCGATGGAGCAGTACTTC
. | . | TRBJ1-1 | TRBV4-2 | CASSQEERAYYTEAFF | TGTGCCAGCAGCCAAGAGGAACGGGCATACTACACTGAAGCTTTCTTT
. | TRBD2 | TRBJ2-1 | TRBV27 | CASNVAGGPSNEQFF | TGTGCCAGCAACGTAGCGGGGGGGCCGTCCAATGAGCAGTTCTTC
. | . | TRBJ2-7 | TRBV21-1 | CACSASGTEAYEQYF | TGTGCCTGCAGCGCTTCCGGGACAGAAGCCTACGAGCAGTACTTC
. | TRBD1 | TRBJ2-7 | TRBV7-2 | CASSEPGTDYEQYF | TGTGCCAGCAGCGAGCCCGGGACAGACTACGAGCAGTACTTC
few | . | TRBJ2-7 | TRBV7-6 | CASSSTPGQSYEQYF | TGTGCCAGCAGCTCAACCCCCGGACAGTCCTACGAGCAGTACTTC
. | . | TRBJ2-7 | TRBV7-2 | CASSLGNAGVYEQYF | TGTGCCAGCAGCTTAGGAAACGCAGGGGTCTACGAGCAGTACTTC
. | . | TRBJ2-3 | TRBV6-4 | CASSDPLATDTQYF | TGTGCCAGCAGTGATCCACTTGCGACAGATACGCAGTATTTT
. | TRBD1 | TRBJ1-5 | TRBV2 | CASDRENQPQHF | TGTGCCAGCGACAGGGAGAACCAGCCCCAGCATTTT
. | . | TRBJ2-7 | TRBV14 | CASSPTMWGYEQYF | TGTGCCAGCAGCCCTACCATGTGGGGCTACGAGCAGTACTTC
. | . | TRBJ2-6 | TRBV2 | CASSEAQPAGANVLTF | TGTGCCAGCAGTGAAGCTCAGCCTGCTGGGGCCAACGTCCTGACTTTC
. | . | TRBJ2-2 | TRBV12-3/TRBV12-4 | CASSFHRNTGELFF | TGTGCCAGCAGTTTTCACAGGAACACCGGGGAGCTGTTTTTT
few | . | TRBJ2-5 | TRBV18 | CASSRLGSTGETQYF | TGTGCCAGCTCAAGGCTGGGGAGCACAGGCGAGACCCAGTACTTC
. | . | TRBJ2-1 | TRBV20-1 | CSASGGRGIYNEQFF | TGCAGTGCTAGCGGGGGGCGCGGGATTTACAATGAGCAGTTCTTC
few | . | TRBJ1-5 | TRBV7-6 | CASSLAGSSNQPQHF | TGTGCCAGCAGCTTAGCGGGTTCGAGCAATCAGCCCCAGCATTTT
. | . | TRBJ2-7 | TRBV4-1 | CASSQDWFGTYEQYF | TGCGCCAGCAGCCAAGATTGGTTCGGCACCTACGAGCAGTACTTC
. | TRBD2 | TRBJ2-3 | TRBV12-3/TRBV12-4 | CASSPSSGSTDTQYF | TGTGCCAGCAGTCCTTCTAGCGGAAGCACAGATACGCAGTATTTT
once | TRBD1 | TRBJ2-1 | TRBV7-2 | CASSPEAGGYEQFF | TGTGCCAGCAGCCCGGAAGCAGGGGGCTATGAGCAGTTCTTC
. | . | TRBJ1-6 | TRBV12-3/TRBV12-4 | CASTRRGENSPLHF | TGTGCCAGCACCCGGCGCGGAGAGAATTCACCCCTCCACTTT
. | . | TRBJ1-1 | TRBV7-2 | CASSLQVISNTEAFF | TGTGCCAGCAGCTTGCAAGTAATATCGAACACTGAAGCTTTCTTT
. | . | TRBJ2-5 | TRBV27 | CASNPLPNGPQETQYF | TGTGCCAGCAATCCACTCCCAAACGGGCCTCAAGAGACCCAGTACTTC
. | . | TRBJ1-4 | TRBV6-5 | CASSYSYATNEKLFF | TGTGCCAGCAGTTACTCGTATGCAACTAATGAAAAACTGTTTTTT
few | . | TRBJ2-7 | TRBV20-1 | CSARPDDYEQYF | TGCAGTGCTAGACCAGATGACTACGAGCAGTACTTC
. | . | TRBJ2-5 | TRBV5-1 | CASSPFDNEQYF | TGCGCCAGCAGCCCTTTTGACAATGAGCAGTACTTC
few | . | TRBJ2-5 | TRBV20-1 | CSARLRGGGQETQYF | TGCAGTGCAAGGCTCAGGGGAGGAGGGCAAGAGACCCAGTACTTC
. | . | TRBJ2-1 | TRBV7-2 | CASSLGGAGPYNEQFF | TGTGCCAGCAGCTTAGGTGGAGCGGGCCCCTACAATGAGCAGTTCTTC
. | . | TRBJ2-3 | TRBV28 | CASSFFASDTQYF | TGTGCCAGCAGTTTTTTCGCGTCAGATACGCAGTATTTT
. | . | TRBJ2-1 | TRBV6-4 | CASSPRGDHNEQFF | TGTGCCAGCAGCCCCAGGGGGGACCACAATGAGCAGTTCTTC
. | . | TRBJ2-3 | TRBV20-1 | CSQRGAFGDTQYF | TGCAGTCAACGGGGGGCCTTCGGAGATACGCAGTATTTT
. | . | TRBJ1-1 | TRBV5-6 | CASSPQAGSGTEAFF | TGTGCCAGCAGCCCTCAAGCCGGGTCGGGCACTGAAGCTTTCTTT
. | . | TRBJ2-2 | TRBV20-1 | CSAGAYRDFRDTGELFF | TGCAGTGCGGGAGCTTACAGGGACTTCAGGGACACCGGGGAGCTGTTTTTT
. | TRBD2 | TRBJ2-7 | TRBV6-1 | CASTPRVGTSFGAYEQYF | TGTGCCAGCACTCCCCGTGTGGGGACTAGCTTTGGGGCCTACGAGCAGTACTTC
once | . | TRBJ2-1 | TRBV4-2 | CASRPQQNNEQFF | TGTGCCAGCAGACCTCAACAGAACAATGAGCAGTTCTTC
. | . | TRBJ1-1 | TRBV6-2/TRBV6-3 | CASSYPTAAIDTEAFF | TGTGCCAGCAGTTACCCGACAGCGGCCATTGACACTGAAGCTTTCTTT
. | TRBD1 | TRBJ2-2 | TRBV7-9 | CASSFSPGTGRTGELFF | TGTGCCAGCAGCTTCAGTCCCGGGACAGGGAGAACCGGGGAGCTGTTTTTT
. | . | TRBJ1-1 | TRBV10-3 | CAISGGTGQMNTEAFF | TGTGCCATCAGTGGGGGAACAGGGCAAATGAACACTGAAGCTTTCTTT